These 10 T cell receptor beta chains were all obtained from the same sample, sequenced in a study of vaccination and CD4 T cells after COVID-19. Antigen specificity for these receptors is unknown. Oncomine TCR Beta short-read sequencing was applied to DNA from cultured CD4+ T cells. TCRdb re-analysed the PCR reads in MiXCR, keeping a single row per CDR3 protein. The sample has about 18,000 distinct CDR3 sequences, approximately 52% seen once. Treatment defined: approximately nine-day PBMC culture with coronavirus spike peptide pools or control peptides (ViraFEST assay). The sequencing sample was made of CD4+ T cells from blood, cultured in vitro. The receptors come from a human donor who had recovered from COVID-19.

V usage is TRBV6-1 and J usage is TRBJ2-7, with 10 positions matching TRBD2. Germline values: CDR1 MNHNS, CDR2 SASEGT. The CDR3 has 14 residues. V gave up 7 bases and J gave up 4 bases; unmatched junction bases: 7. The CDR3 nucleotides are TGTGCCAGCATGGCTAGCGGGAGTAGGTACGAGCAGTACTTC. Encoded protein: CASMASGSRYEQYF.

The gene calls are TRBV7-3 and TRBJ1-2; D gene uncertain. Trimming removed 3 bases at V and 1 base at J, with 3 bases between. The V gene's germline CDR1 is SGHTA and CDR2 FQGTGA. The CDR3 covers 12 residues. The CDR3, as DNA: TGTGCCAGCAGCTTGGATAACTATGGCTACACCTTC. Amino acid sequence: CASSLDNYGYTF.

V is TRBV7-8 and J is TRBJ1-1, with D maybe TRBD1 (6 bases). Trimming pared 6 bases from V and 1 base from J, leaving 15 bases between. Germline V gene lookup returns CDR1 SGHVS and CDR2 FQNEAQ. This CDR3 spans 15 amino acids. This CDR3 is CASRPLQGRNTEAFF. CDR3 nucleotides: TGTGCCAGCAGACCCCTACAGGGTCGGAACACTGAAGCTTTCTTT.

In this sample, this clonotype turned up a few times. The chain employs TRBV28 and TRBJ2-3; 7 positions match TRBD1. Looked up from germline, CDR1 is MDHEN and CDR2 is SYDVKM. CDR3 size: 14 residues. V lost 6 bases, J lost 2 bases, and 5 bases stayed unmatched. The CDR3: CASSMTGNTDTQYF. CDR3 sequence (DNA): TGTGCCAGCAGCATGACAGGGAACACAGATACGCAGTATTTT.

This clonotype was picked up one time. This rearrangement joins TRBV7-2 to TRBJ2-5; 13 bases agree with TRBD2. Trimming at V came to 5 bases and at J to 3 bases, leaving 6 bases not matched to a gene. The germline gives CDR1 SGHTA, CDR2 FQGNSA. This CDR3 is built from 16 residues. The CDR3 is CASSIGLAGVKETQYF. CDR3 bases: TGTGCCAGCAGCATCGGACTAGCGGGGGTGAAAGAGACCCAGTACTTC.

The DNA of the CDR3 is TGTGCCAGCAGTTGGACAGGAGCCAAAAACATTCAGTACTTC. Translating it yields CASSWTGAKNIQYF. The V gene is TRBV12-3 or TRBV12-4, the J gene TRBJ2-4; 7 bases agree with TRBD1. With V trimmed by 4 bases and J by 0 bases, 0 bases remained unmatched. The CDR3 runs 14 residues.

This clonotype was detected a few times. V is TRBV20-1 and J is TRBJ2-7; the D is unclear. V lost 4 bases and J lost 3, with 13 bases in between. The germline V gene encodes CDR1 DFQATT and CDR2 SNEGSKA (reference sequence). There are 13 residues in the CDR3. DNA of the CDR3: TGCAGTGCTACTCAAAACAACTTCTACGAGCAGTACTTC. Residues: CSATQNNFYEQYF.

The V and J genes are TRBV28 and TRBJ2-3; 8 bases match TRBD2. This CDR3 is 13 amino acids long. Unmatched junction bases numbered 9, after V lost 6 bases and J lost 10 bases. Germline-derived CDR1 and CDR2 are MDHEN and SYDVKM. The CDR3: CASRTSGILPQYF. The CDR3 DNA reads as TGTGCCAGCAGAACTAGCGGCATCCTCCCGCAGTATTTT.

The chain couples TRBV6-1 to TRBJ2-7; 7 bases match TRBD1. Germline lookup yields CDR1 MNHNS and CDR2 SASEGT. After removal of 5 bases from V and 4 bases from J, the junction contained 11 bases not matched to a gene. The CDR3 has 15 residues. Here the CDR3 reads CASSNPRDSKYEQYF. CDR3 nucleotide sequence: TGTGCCAGCAGTAATCCCCGGGACAGCAAATACGAGCAGTACTTC.

This rearrangement joins TRBV30 to TRBJ2-5; D call uncertain. This CDR3 spans 12 amino acids. Germline assignment: CDR1 GTSNPN and CDR2 SVGIG (reference sequence). V was cut by 0 bases and J by 5 bases, with 7 bases left in between. CDR3 nucleotides: TGTGCCTGGAGTGTGCGGCCGGAGACCCAGTACTTC. Encoded protein: CAWSVRPETQYF.